The 9 T cell receptor beta chains listed next were all sequenced from one sample in a study of CD8+ T cells in alopecia areata. The authors extracted RNA and reverse transcribed it into cDNA as the sequencing template. The assay was immunoSEQ multiplex PCR, and TCRdb's table has in-frame clones only and misses some. The table lists more than 200,000 clones, around two fifths of them singletons. Regarding treatment: oral pan-JAK inhibitor, 5-10 mg twice daily. Sequences were derived from CD4+ T cells sorted from blood, sampled at approximately week 36, from a patient treated with tofacitinib. The receptors come from a human donor with alopecia areata.

The V gene is TRBV30, the J gene TRBJ2-5; weak D call: TRBD2 (6 bases). There are 13 residues in the CDR3. Germline V lookup: CDR1 GTSNPN, CDR2 SVGIG (reference sequence). V lost 4 bases, J lost 7 bases, and 16 bases lay in between. The CDR3 region is CAWTTSTTGTQYF. For the CDR3, the DNA is TGTGCCTGGACGACTAGTACGACTGGGACCCAGTACTTC.

The genes are TRBV29-1 and TRBJ2-1; 9 nucleotides line up with TRBD2. Looked up from germline, CDR1 is SQVTM and CDR2 is ANQGSEA. The CDR3 sequence is 13 residues long. V lost 8 bases to trimming and J lost 2 bases; unmatched junction nucleotides: 4. The CDR3 sequence is CSSVAGAYNEQFF. Here the CDR3 DNA reads TGCAGCTCAGTAGCGGGAGCCTACAATGAGCAGTTCTTC.

A few counts support this clone. The rearrangement joins TRBV4-1 to TRBJ2-5; possible D gene TRBD1, 6 bases. In germline, CDR1 is MGHRA, CDR2 YSYEKL. The V end lost 4 bases, the J end lost 7 bases, and 19 bases lay between the germline ends. This CDR3 has 15 residues. CDR3 nucleotide sequence: TGCGCCAGCAGCCGGGATCCACAGGGATTGGGGACCCAGTACTTC. Amino acids: CASSRDPQGLGTQYF.

This chain links TRBV25-1 with TRBJ2-4, with a possible D match to TRBD2 (6 bases). The V and J ends lost 0 bases and 4 bases respectively, with 16 bases between them. CDR1 is MGHDK and CDR2 is SYGVNS in the germline V gene. The CDR3 consists of 17 residues. CDR3 in DNA: TGTGCCAGCAGTGAATATGGGGGGAAGGGGATTAAAAACATTCAGTACTTC. Translated, it gives CASSEYGGKGIKNIQYF.

The CDR3 is CASSMGGQASFYEQYF. DNA of the CDR3: TGTGCCAGTAGTATGGGAGGACAGGCCTCGTTCTACGAGCAGTACTTC. The chain couples TRBV19 to TRBJ2-7, with D maybe TRBD1 (7 bases). The CDR3 is 16 amino acids. Per the germline V gene, CDR1 is LNHDA and CDR2 is SQIVND (reference sequence). V lost 3 bases to trimming and J lost 3 bases, with 18 bases between them.

The rearrangement links TRBV30 to TRBJ2-1; TRBD1 matches 8 bases. Germline CDR1 GTSNPN, CDR2 SVGIG (reference sequence). The CDR3 runs to 18 residues. With V trimmed by 2 bases and J by 7 bases, 19 bases remained unmatched. CDR3 sequence (DNA): TGTGCCTGGAGTCCCATAAAACTTAGACAGGGGAGGTTTAATGAGCAGTTCTTC. It encodes CAWSPIKLRQGRFNEQFF.

This clone was seen only once. The CDR3 DNA is TGCGCCAGCAGCCAAGGAAGATCAGGTCAAGAGACCCAGTACTTC. Protein: CASSQGRSGQETQYF. The V call is TRBV4-1, the J call TRBJ2-5; unclear D gene. The CDR3 is 15 residues long. V was clipped by 1 base and J by 2 bases, with 11 bases between them. The V gene's germline CDR1 is MGHRA and CDR2 YSYEKL.

The chain joins TRBV6-5 to TRBJ2-7; D possibly corresponds to TRBD2 (6 bases). The length of the CDR3 is 12 residues. The V gene lost 0 bases and the J gene lost 11 bases, with 11 bases spanning the gap. CDR1 is MNHEY and CDR2 is SVGAGI in the germline V gene. In nucleotides, the CDR3 is TGTGCCAGCAGTTACTCGGCTGGGGGGAAGTACTTC. Translation gives CASSYSAGGKYF.

This chain links TRBV29-1 with TRBJ2-1, with D perhaps TRBD1 or TRBD2 (5 bases each). The CDR3 covers 13 residues. CDR1 is SQVTM, CDR2 ANQGSEA, per germline. Trimming shortened V by 7 bases and J by 6 bases, and 16 bases separated the two germline ends. CDR3 coding DNA: TGCAGCGAATACAATTGGGGGAGCAATGAGCAGTTCTTC. It is translated as CSEYNWGSNEQFF.